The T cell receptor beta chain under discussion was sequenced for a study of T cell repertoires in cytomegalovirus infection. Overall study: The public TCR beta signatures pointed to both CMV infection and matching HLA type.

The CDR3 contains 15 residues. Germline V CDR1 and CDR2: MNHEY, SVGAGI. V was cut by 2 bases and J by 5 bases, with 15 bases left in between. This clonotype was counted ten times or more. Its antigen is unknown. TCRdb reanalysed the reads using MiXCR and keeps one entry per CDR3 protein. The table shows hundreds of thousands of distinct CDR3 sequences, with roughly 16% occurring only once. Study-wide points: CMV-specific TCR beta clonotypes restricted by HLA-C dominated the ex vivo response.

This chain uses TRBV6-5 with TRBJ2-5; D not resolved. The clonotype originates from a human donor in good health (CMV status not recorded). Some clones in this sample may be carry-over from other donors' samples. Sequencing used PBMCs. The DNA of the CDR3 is TGTGCCAGCAGTTACAGGTCTGGGTTTCAGGAGACCCAGTACTTC. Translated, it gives CASSYRSGFQETQYF.